This T cell receptor (beta chain) was sequenced in a study of sequential checkpoint blockade in melanoma. Background on the study: Both treatment sequences were followed by maintenance nivolumab. TCRβ was sequenced from DNA of 91 pretreatment tumors. Study findings and constraints: Patients with week-13 increases in T-cell fraction and clonality benefited about 30 times more often.

Treatment denoted: randomized to nivolumab then ipilimumab (arm A) or the reverse (arm B). None of the patients previously received DNA-damaging chemotherapy. V was pared by 4 bases and J by 7 bases, with 17 bases between. Per the germline V gene, CDR1 is SGDLS and CDR2 is YYNGEE. The CDR3 length is 15 residues. Profiling relied on immunoSEQ multiplex PCR, and the TCRdb table lists in-frame clones only, not all of them. The data contain 6,500 to 10,000 clones, about a quarter of them seen just once; the ten biggest clones take up 5.5% to 7%. In its sample, this clone is medium-sized. What it binds is not known.

The chain joins TRBV9 to TRBJ1-4, with D unresolved. This receptor was obtained from a human donor with melanoma. The sequenced sample was tumor tissue (inferred from file names), obtained from a patient given nivolumab and ipilimumab in sequence. CDR3 sequence reads: CASSSLRGGSEKLFF. The CDR3, as DNA: TGTGCCAGCAGCTCTCTCCGGGGAGGGAGTGAAAAACTGTTTTTT.